Below, 8 T cell receptor beta chains from the same sample are listed, as sequenced in a study of cytomegalovirus exposure and HLA in healthy donors. The primer mix had 60 Vbeta and 13 Jbeta primers. Assay used: immunoSEQ multiplex PCR; TCRdb lists only in-frame clones, some missing. The sample holds 100,000 to 150,000 clones, 70% to 80% seen once. Sequencing was performed on PBMCs. The receptors originated from a man aged 45 to 65 in good health and CMV-seronegative.

The genes are TRBV19 and TRBJ2-7; D call uncertain. The CDR3 length is 13 residues. CDR1 LNHDA and CDR2 SQIVND come from the germline V gene (reference sequence). V lost 3 bases, J lost 1 base, and 7 bases lay in between. CDR3 bases: TGTGCCAGTAGTATTCCGGGTTCCTACGAGCAGTACTTC. This encodes CASSIPGSYEQYF. The full variable domain, with the rest looked up from reference TRBV19 and TRBJ2-7, is DGGITQSPKYLFRKEGQNVTLSCEQNLNHDAMYWYRQDPGQGLRLIYYSQIVNDFQKGDIAEGYSVSREKKESFPLTVTSAQKNPTAFYLCASSIPGSYEQYFGPGTRLTVT.

The V gene is TRBV14, the J gene TRBJ2-5; 8 bases are shared with TRBD2. The CDR3 spans 17 residues. Trimming took 4 bases from V and 5 from J; bases not matched to a gene: 15. Germline CDR1 reads SGHDN; CDR2 reads FVKESK. CDR3 loop: CASSLPLRRGAPETQYF. CDR3 DNA sequence: TGTGCCAGCAGCCTCCCACTAAGGCGGGGGGCTCCGGAGACCCAGTACTTC.

Here the CDR3 DNA reads TGCGCCAGCAGCCAAGATCGGGAGGATCAGCCCCAGCATTTT. Amino acid sequence: CASSQDREDQPQHF. The J gene is TRBJ1-5, the V gene TRBV4-3, with D uncertain. The CDR3 consists of 14 residues. Trimming took off 0 bases at V and 5 bases at J, with 8 bases between the two ends. Germline assignment: CDR1 LGHNA and CDR2 YSLEER.

The V and J genes are TRBV5-1 and TRBJ2-3, with 13 bases fitting TRBD2. Germline lookup yields CDR1 SGHRS and CDR2 YFSETQ. The CDR3 runs 18 residues. Trimming took 4 bases from V and 3 from J; bases not matched to a gene: 11. CDR3 residues: CASSAGLAGVGYTDTQYF. CDR3 sequence (DNA): TGCGCCAGCAGCGCAGGACTAGCGGGGGTAGGGTATACAGATACGCAGTATTTT.

The sample holds one count of this clone. This chain joins TRBV27 and TRBJ1-1; possibly TRBD1 for D (6 bases). Germline V CDR1 and CDR2: MNHEY, SMNVEV (reference sequence). V lost 7 bases, J lost 5 bases, and 14 bases lay in between. The CDR3 has 13 amino acids. The CDR3 region has the DNA TGTGCCAGCAATCTCAGGGGTGGTACTGAAGCTTTCTTT. This codes for CASNLRGGTEAFF.

A single count supports this clone. This chain joins TRBV6-1 and TRBJ2-1, with 7 bases aligning to TRBD1. In germline, CDR1 is MNHNS, CDR2 SASEGT. The CDR3 covers 13 residues. V shed 4 bases and J 10 bases; nucleotides not matched to a gene: 7. The CDR3, as DNA: TGTGCCAGCAGTGGAACAGGGGAAGAAGAGCAGTTCTTC. It is translated as CASSGTGEEEQFF.

The V and J genes are TRBV6-6 and TRBJ1-1; TRBD1 matches 12 bases. The CDR3 contains 13 residues. The germline V gene encodes CDR1 MNHNY and CDR2 SVGAGI (reference sequence). The V segment lost 6 bases and the J segment 11 bases; nucleotides outside the gene matches: 7. The CDR3 loop is CASSSGQGARAFF. CDR3 bases: TGTGCCAGCAGCTCGGGACAGGGGGCGCGGGCTTTCTTT.

Only a few counts were recorded for this clone. The rearrangement joins TRBV5-8 to TRBJ2-6; the D is unclear. Trimming pared 0 bases from V and 2 bases from J, leaving 6 bases between. This CDR3 spans 15 amino acids. Germline V CDR1 and CDR2: SGHTS, YDEGEE. CDR3 sequence reads: CASSLAVTGANVLTF. In DNA form, the CDR3 reads TGTGCCAGCAGCTTGGCGGTAACTGGGGCCAACGTCCTGACTTTC. The full variable domain, rest sourced from reference TRBV5-8 and TRBJ2-6, is EAGVTQSPTHLIKTRGQQATLRCSPISGHTSVYWYQQALGLGLQFLLWYDEGEERNRGNFPPRFSGRQFPNYSSELNVNALELEDSALYLCASSLAVTGANVLTFGAGSRLTVL.